What follows are 25 T cell receptor beta chains derived from one specimen sequenced in a study of cytomegalovirus exposure and HLA in healthy donors. Assay used: immunoSEQ multiplex PCR; TCRdb lists only in-frame clones, some missing. The sample carries approximately 160,000 clones, roughly 89% recorded once. The sequenced sample was PBMCs. These receptors were collected from a woman aged 18-35 years in good health and CMV-seropositive.

The CDR3 nucleotides read TGTGCCAGCAGACGGACAGGGGGTTACAATGAGCAGTTCTTC. Translation gives CASRRTGGYNEQFF. The rearrangement joins TRBV6-5 to TRBJ2-1, with 10 bases identical to TRBD1. The CDR3 length is 14 residues. V trimming: 6 bases; J trimming: 4 bases; junction bases outside the gene matches: 3. CDR1 and CDR2 from the germline V gene are MNHEY and SVGAGI.

Written as DNA, the CDR3 is TGCGCCAGCAGTGACCAAGGACGGGGAGGAGATACGCAGTATTTT. Its translation: CASSDQGRGGDTQYF. J is TRBJ2-3 and V is TRBV10-2; tentatively, D is TRBD2 (6 bases). There are 15 residues in the CDR3. The V end was cut by 3 bases, the J end by 5 bases, with 15 bases between. Germline V CDR1 and CDR2: WSHSY, SAAADI.

In its sample, this clone was seen once. CDR3 in amino acids: CATSREGEGANEKLFF. CDR3 nucleotide sequence: TGTGCCACCAGCAGAGAAGGGGAGGGAGCTAATGAAAAACTGTTTTTT. This sequence joins TRBV15 and TRBJ1-4; tentative D call: TRBD1 (5 bases). The CDR3 runs 16 residues. CDR1 and CDR2 from the germline V gene are LNHNV and YYDKDF (reference sequence). V was cut by 0 bases and J by 3 bases, with 11 bases left in between. The full variable domain, in which reference TRBV15 and TRBJ1-4 provide the parts outside the CDR3, is DAMVIQNPRYQVTQFGKPVTLSCSQTLNHNVMYWYQQKSSQAPKLLFHYYDKDFNNEADTPDNFQSRRPNTSFCFLDIRSPGLGDTAMYLCATSREGEGANEKLFFGSGTQLSVL.

This clone was seen a single time. The chain couples TRBV5-8 to TRBJ1-2, with D possibly matching TRBD1 (5 bases). V was trimmed by 6 bases and J by 4 bases, leaving 13 bases between them. Germline CDR1 reads SGHTS; CDR2 reads YDEGEE. This CDR3 comprises 13 residues. The CDR3 spells CASNYLTVYGYTF. The CDR3 DNA follows: TGTGCCAGCAACTATTTGACAGTCTATGGCTACACCTTC. Filled out from reference TRBV5-8 and TRBJ1-2, the complete variable domain reads EAGVTQSPTHLIKTRGQQATLRCSPISGHTSVYWYQQALGLGLQFLLWYDEGEERNRGNFPPRFSGRQFPNYSSELNVNALELEDSALYLCASNYLTVYGYTFGSGTRLTVV.

DNA for the CDR3: TGTGCCAGCAGCCATGCGGCGGGAGATCAGCAGCAGTACTTC. Translating it yields CASSHAAGDQQQYF. The J gene is TRBJ2-7, the V gene TRBV4-2; TRBD2 aligns across 7 bases. Germline CDR1 is LGHNA and CDR2 is YNFKEQ. The V and J ends lost 3 bases and 8 bases, in that order; junction bases with no gene match: 10. This CDR3 spans 14 amino acids.

This clone was counted between two and nine times. The V and J genes are TRBV5-6 and TRBJ2-5, with D possibly TRBD2 on 6 matching bases. The length of the CDR3 is 14 residues. Germline-derived CDR1 and CDR2 are SGHDT and YYEEEE. V dropped 0 bases and J dropped 5 bases, with 11 bases sitting between them. This CDR3 is CASSLVGAGETQYF. CDR3 DNA: TGTGCCAGCAGCTTGGTTGGTGCGGGGGAGACCCAGTACTTC.

This sequence joins TRBV2 and TRBJ1-5; 8 nucleotides match TRBD1. This CDR3 has 15 amino acids. Germline CDR1 is SNHLY and CDR2 is FYNNEI. The V and J ends lost 5 bases and 4 bases, in that order; junction bases with no gene match: 7. The CDR3 nucleotides are TGTGCCAGCAGTCTGGACAGGGCGAAGAATCAGCCCCAGCATTTT. Protein: CASSLDRAKNQPQHF. Complete variable domain (other parts from reference TRBV2 and TRBJ1-5): EPEVTQTPSHQVTQMGQEVILRCVPISNHLYFYWYRQILGQKVEFLVSFYNNEISEKSEIFDDQFSVERPDGSNFTLKIRSTKLEDSAMYFCASSLDRAKNQPQHFGDGTRLSIL.

In its sample, this clone was seen a few times. The chain uses TRBV7-3 and TRBJ1-2; the D gene is possibly TRBD1 (6 bases). This CDR3 spans 14 amino acids. Trimming pared 0 bases from V and 2 bases from J, leaving 7 bases between. The germline V gene has CDR1 SGHTA and CDR2 FQGTGA. The CDR3 DNA reads as TGTGCCAGCAGCTTAACGGACAGCAACTATGGCTACACCTTC. Translating gives CASSLTDSNYGYTF.

The chain joins TRBV6-6 to TRBJ2-7; 9 bases map to TRBD2. CDR3 length equals 13 residues. J was trimmed by 4 bases and V by 6 bases; bases with no gene match: 4. The V gene's germline CDR1 is MNHNY and CDR2 SVGAGI (reference sequence). CDR3 bases: TGTGCCAGCAGGGCGGGAGGGGAATACGAGCAGTACTTC. As protein: CASRAGGEYEQYF.

J is TRBJ1-5 and V is TRBV2, with D tentatively TRBD1 (6 bases). CDR1 and CDR2 (germline): SNHLY, FYNNEI. This CDR3 has 12 residues. V was trimmed by 6 bases and J by 6 bases, leaving 9 bases between them. CDR3 DNA sequence: TGTGCCAGCAGCGAACAGGGTCAGCCCCAGCATTTT. Translating gives CASSEQGQPQHF.

The chain carries TRBV2 and TRBJ2-7; 9 positions match TRBD2. The CDR3 loop spans 14 amino acids. From germline, CDR1 is SNHLY and CDR2 FYNNEI. V shed 1 base, J shed 3 bases, and the junction held 1 base outside the gene matches. The CDR3 protein is CASSEVAGVYEQYF. CDR3 in DNA: TGTGCCAGCAGTGAAGTAGCGGGAGTCTACGAGCAGTACTTC.

The rearrangement joins TRBV7-8 to TRBJ2-3, with a possible D match to TRBD2 (6 bases). From germline, CDR1 is SGHVS and CDR2 FQNEAQ. This CDR3 region has 17 residues. V lost 1 base and J 1 base, leaving 15 bases between the germline ends. The CDR3 here is CASSLGVVGGGTDTQYF. The CDR3 coding sequence is TGTGCCAGCAGCTTAGGAGTAGTTGGCGGGGGCACAGATACGCAGTATTTT.

The rearrangement links TRBV18 to TRBJ1-4, with D hard to call. The V end was cut by 8 bases, the J end by 8 bases, with 12 bases between. Looked up from germline, CDR1 is KGHSH and CDR2 is LQKENI. This CDR3 has 12 amino acids. The CDR3 DNA is TGTGCCAGCGCCACACCGGGGGAAAAACTGTTTTTT. Translating it yields CASATPGEKLFF. Full variable domain (rest looked up from reference TRBV18 and TRBJ1-4): NAGVMQNPRHLVRRRGQEARLRCSPMKGHSHVYWYRQLPEEGLKFMVYLQKENIIDESGMPKERFSAEFPKEGPSILRIQQVVRGDSAAYFCASATPGEKLFFGSGTQLSVL.

The chain couples TRBV19 to TRBJ2-1; 9 nucleotides agree with TRBD2. From germline, CDR1 is LNHDA and CDR2 SQIVND (reference sequence). The CDR3 contains 13 residues. The V segment lost 5 bases and the J segment 7 bases; nucleotides outside the gene matches: 3. The CDR3 sequence is CASSPTSGNEQFF. DNA for the CDR3: TGTGCCAGTAGTCCTACTAGCGGGAATGAGCAGTTCTTC.

The chain employs TRBV11-3 and TRBJ2-5; the D is unclear. Germline CDR1 and CDR2: SGHNT and YENEEA. The V and J ends lost 0 bases and 2 bases respectively, with 4 bases between them. The CDR3 loop spans 13 amino acids. CDR3 DNA: TGTGCCAGCAGCTTAGATCCACAAGAGACCCAGTACTTC. Translation gives CASSLDPQETQYF.

In its sample, this clone was seen once. CDR3 coding DNA: TGTGCCACCAGCAGAGATCGCTCCGGAGGGCCGAGCATTCAGTACTTC. This translates into CATSRDRSGGPSIQYF. The V and J genes are TRBV15 and TRBJ2-4, with TRBD2 as a possible D gene (6 bases). V was clipped by 0 bases and J by 9 bases, with 18 bases between them. CDR1 LNHNV and CDR2 YYDKDF come from the germline V gene (reference sequence). CDR3 length: 16 amino acids.

The V gene is TRBV6-5, the J gene TRBJ2-1; TRBD2 matches at 7 bases. Germline lookup yields CDR1 MNHEY and CDR2 SVGAGI. There are 11 residues in the CDR3. J was trimmed by 9 bases and V by 10 bases; bases with no gene match: 6. The CDR3 DNA reads TGTGCCATCCAGCGGGGAGTTGAGCAGTTCTTC. This codes for CAIQRGVEQFF.

The chain uses TRBV27 and TRBJ2-3; D is unclear. Germline CDR1 and CDR2: MNHEY and SMNVEV (reference sequence). CDR3 size: 16 residues. V was cut by 3 bases and J by 1 base, with 14 bases left in between. The CDR3 DNA reads as TGTGCCAGCAGTTTGCAGTCCCCCCGGGGCACAGATACGCAGTATTTT. Translation: CASSLQSPRGTDTQYF.

V usage is TRBV6-5 and J usage is TRBJ2-4; 8 bases map to TRBD1. The CDR3 runs 16 residues. Germline assignment: CDR1 MNHEY and CDR2 SVGAGI. Germline trimming cut 4 bases from V and 9 bases from J; bases unmatched to any gene: 14. CDR3 nucleotides: TGTGCCAGCAGTTGGTTAGGACAGGGCAAAGGTAGCATTCAGTACTTC. It translates to CASSWLGQGKGSIQYF.

The gene calls are TRBV20-1 and TRBJ2-5; unclear D gene. Germline values: CDR1 DFQATT, CDR2 SNEGSKA (reference sequence). The CDR3 extends over 11 amino acids. Trimming shortened V by 6 bases and J by 7 bases, and 12 bases separated the two germline ends. The CDR3 bases are TGCAGTGCCGGCGAAGGCGGGACCCAGTACTTC. It codes for CSAGEGGTQYF.

This clone was recorded once. This chain connects TRBV6-4 to TRBJ2-2, with 8 bases matching TRBD2. V was clipped by 2 bases and J by 5 bases; unmatched bases: 10. The CDR3 extends over 17 amino acids. The germline gives CDR1 MRHNA, CDR2 SNTAGT. Written as DNA, the CDR3 is TGTGCCAGCAGTGACCGGGAGCGGGAGAGGGTAACCGGGGAGCTGTTTTTT. Protein sequence: CASSDRERERVTGELFF.

The chain carries TRBV19 and TRBJ2-1; D may be TRBD1 (5 bases). The CDR3 is made up of 13 amino acids. Germline CDR1 reads LNHDA; CDR2 reads SQIVND (reference sequence). The V gene lost 3 bases and the J gene lost 7 bases, with 10 bases spanning the gap. As DNA, the CDR3 is TGTGCCAGTAGTATCGGGCAGGGTAATGAGCAGTTCTTC. Its translation: CASSIGQGNEQFF.

The rearrangement links TRBV30 to TRBJ1-4; D uncertain. Germline loops: CDR1 GTSNPN, CDR2 SVGIG (reference sequence). This CDR3 spans 18 amino acids. The ends were cut back, 3 bases at V and 7 bases at J, with 27 bases in the middle. CDR3 in amino acids: CAWSPSGRFLGRGEKLFF. The CDR3 DNA follows: TGTGCCTGGAGCCCCTCCGGCCGTTTCCTTGGCCGAGGTGAAAAACTGTTTTTT.

The chain recombines TRBV27 with TRBJ2-5; 7 bases are a match to TRBD1. The ends lost 7 bases at V and 5 bases at J; junction bases unmatched: 7. There are 13 residues in the CDR3. Germline-derived CDR1 and CDR2 are MNHEY and SMNVEV (reference sequence). This CDR3 is CASIDRVQETQYF. The CDR3 nucleotides are TGTGCCAGCATAGACAGGGTCCAGGAGACCCAGTACTTC.

The rearrangement uses TRBV7-2 and TRBJ2-2, with a weak D call TRBD2 (5 bases). The CDR3 consists of 13 residues. CDR1 SGHTA and CDR2 FQGNSA come from the germline V gene. Trimming stripped 3 bases from V and 3 bases from J, with 5 bases between. The CDR3 coding sequence is TGTGCCAGCAGCTTCGGGGACACCGGGGAGCTGTTTTTT. As protein: CASSFGDTGELFF.